Following are 32 T cell receptor beta chains from one sample sequenced in a study of blood T cell repertoires in COVID-19 (dated by TCRdb to about 2020). The library was produced with the immunoSEQ multiplex PCR assay. Imported from immuneACCESS, the table was reduced by TCRdb to in-frame sequences with V and J called. These copies leave out some clones; in studies compared against another copy, an unresolved V gene accounts for under half, and the cause of the remainder is not known. Within this sample are just over 85,000 clones, with roughly 87% of them counted one time only. The ten top clones hold 8.5% to 10% of the sample. The material sequenced was peripheral blood. These receptors all come from a man aged 45-65 years with acute or convalescent COVID-19.

The chain is built from TRBV5-1 and TRBJ1-2; possibly TRBD1 for D (5 bases). CDR1 is SGHRS, CDR2 YFSETQ, per germline. The CDR3 covers 15 residues. Trimming removed 5 bases at V and 0 bases at J, with 14 bases between. CDR3 DNA sequence: TGCGCCAGCAGACTGGGGGGAAACGCTAACTATGGCTACACCTTC. Translated, it gives CASRLGGNANYGYTF.

The CDR3 nucleotides read TGTGCCAGCAGCTTAACGGAAGCGGGGGGGCGAGAGACCCAGTACTTC. It yields the protein CASSLTEAGGRETQYF. This sequence joins TRBV7-3 and TRBJ2-5, with TRBD2 matching 10 bases. V lost 0 bases to trimming and J lost 4 bases; unmatched junction nucleotides: 5. The germline gives CDR1 SGHTA, CDR2 FQGTGA. The CDR3 sequence is 16 residues long.

The V call is TRBV6-6, the J call TRBJ2-1; 10 positions agree with TRBD2. Germline-derived CDR1 and CDR2 are MNHNY and SVGAGI (reference sequence). The CDR3 totals 16 residues. The V segment lost 7 bases and the J segment 6 bases; nucleotides outside the gene matches: 12. The CDR3 region is CASNSPGLARVNEQFF. The CDR3 DNA reads as TGTGCCAGCAACTCCCCGGGACTAGCGAGGGTCAATGAGCAGTTCTTC.

The chain carries TRBV5-4 and TRBJ2-7; 8 nucleotides align to TRBD1. This CDR3 contains 13 residues. V shed 5 bases, J shed 7 bases, and the junction held 8 bases outside the gene matches. Germline V CDR1 and CDR2: SGHNT, YYREEE (reference sequence). The CDR3 here is CASSFGTGGEQYF. The CDR3 bases are TGTGCCAGCAGTTTCGGGACAGGCGGGGAGCAGTACTTC.

The genes are TRBV6-5 and TRBJ1-4, with a possible D match to TRBD1 (6 bases). This CDR3 spans 15 amino acids. With 7 bases removed from V and 3 bases from J, the gap between germline ends came to 15 bases. CDR1 and CDR2 (germline): MNHEY, SVGAGI. The CDR3 here is CASIRGGTANEKLFF. DNA of the CDR3: TGTGCCAGCATTAGGGGGGGCACGGCTAATGAAAAACTGTTTTTT.

The rearrangement uses TRBV6-1 and TRBJ1-5; no reliable D call. The CDR3 has 13 residues. The germline CDR1 and CDR2 sequences are MNHNS and SASEGT. V lost 2 bases, J lost 6 bases, and 8 bases lay in between. Here the CDR3 reads CASSEREGQPQHF. CDR3 DNA sequence: TGTGCCAGCAGTGAAAGGGAGGGTCAGCCCCAGCATTTT.

This chain links TRBV28 with TRBJ1-2; no clear D gene. V dropped 1 base and J dropped 5 bases, with 8 bases sitting between them. The CDR3 sequence is 13 residues long. Germline CDR1 reads MDHEN; CDR2 reads SYDVKM. The CDR3 DNA sequence: TGTGCCAGCAGTTTATTTAGAGGGTATGGCTACACCTTC. It translates to CASSLFRGYGYTF.

The chain links TRBV7-2 to TRBJ2-5, with 9 bases that match TRBD2. The CDR3 spans 15 residues. Germline V gives CDR1 SGHTA, CDR2 FQGNSA. Germline trimming cut 5 bases from V and 8 bases from J; bases unmatched to any gene: 12. CDR3 sequence: CASSSSSGVPPTQYF. The CDR3 region has the DNA TGTGCCAGCAGCAGCTCTAGCGGGGTCCCCCCCACCCAGTACTTC. Variable domain in full (rest from reference TRBV7-2 and TRBJ2-5): GAGVSQSPSNKVTEKGKDVELRCDPISGHTALYWYRQSLGQGLEFLIYFQGNSAPDKSGLPSDRFSAERTGGSVSTLTIQRTQQEDSAVYLCASSSSSGVPPTQYFGPGTRLLVL.

The J gene is TRBJ2-2, the V gene TRBV28; D possibly corresponds to TRBD2 (7 bases). The germline V gene encodes CDR1 MDHEN and CDR2 SYDVKM. The ends were cut back, 8 bases at V and 4 bases at J, with 17 bases in the middle. The CDR3 extends over 15 amino acids. The chain's CDR3 is CASLGGGPLTGELFF. The CDR3 DNA reads TGTGCCAGCTTGGGAGGGGGTCCGCTCACCGGGGAGCTGTTTTTT.

This clone came up once. The genes are TRBV2 and TRBJ2-5; D uncertain. Deletions cut 3 bases from V and 5 bases from J, with 4 bases between. Germline CDR1 and CDR2: SNHLY and FYNNEI. The CDR3 length is 11 residues. The CDR3 coding sequence is TGTGCCAGCAGTGAGAGTGAGACCCAGTACTTC. It codes for CASSESETQYF.

This chain uses TRBV2 with TRBJ1-5; weak D call: TRBD1 (6 bases). Between the trimmed V and J ends, which lost 3 bases and 4 bases, there was a span of 10 bases. This CDR3 is built from 14 residues. Looked up from germline, CDR1 is SNHLY and CDR2 is FYNNEI. The DNA of the CDR3 is TGTGCCAGCAGTGATTACAGGGTTAATCAGCCCCAGCATTTT. As protein: CASSDYRVNQPQHF. Filled out from reference TRBV2 and TRBJ1-5, the complete variable domain reads EPEVTQTPSHQVTQMGQEVILRCVPISNHLYFYWYRQILGQKVEFLVSFYNNEISEKSEIFDDQFSVERPDGSNFTLKIRSTKLEDSAMYFCASSDYRVNQPQHFGDGTRLSIL.

V is TRBV27 and J is TRBJ1-3; D remains unclear. The V gene's germline CDR1 is MNHEY and CDR2 SMNVEV (reference sequence). Trimming pared 5 bases from V and 0 bases from J, leaving 14 bases between. The CDR3 has 16 residues. CDR3 sequence: CASSTRAPHSGNTIYF. The CDR3 DNA sequence: TGTGCCAGCAGTACGAGAGCCCCTCACTCTGGAAACACCATATATTTT.

The chain is built from TRBV11-1 and TRBJ1-2, with TRBD1 matching over 9 bases. Per the germline V gene, CDR1 is SGHAT and CDR2 is FQDESV (reference sequence). The CDR3 is 15 residues long. J lost 5 bases, V lost 2 bases, and 6 bases had no gene match. The CDR3 sequence is CASSLTGGERYGYTF. CDR3 DNA: TGTGCCAGCAGCTTAACAGGGGGCGAACGTTATGGCTACACCTTC.

The chain recombines TRBV6-6 with TRBJ1-5, with 7 positions matching TRBD1. The CDR3 covers 14 residues. Germline V CDR1 and CDR2: MNHNY, SVGAGI (reference sequence). V was pared by 6 bases and J by 6 bases, with 8 bases of the junction left unmatched. The CDR3 sequence is CASRTTGVTQPQHF. The DNA for the CDR3 is TGTGCCAGCAGAACCACAGGGGTGACTCAGCCCCAGCATTTT.

V and J are TRBV6-5 and TRBJ1-4, with 11 bases aligning to TRBD1. Germline-derived CDR1 and CDR2 are MNHEY and SVGAGI. This CDR3 region has 13 residues. V gave up 5 bases and J gave up 14 bases; unmatched junction bases: 7. CDR3 nucleotide sequence: TGTGCCAGCAGTCGGACAGGGGGCGCTTTGCTGTTTTTT. It codes for CASSRTGGALLFF.

This clone was seen a handful of times. This chain links TRBV28 with TRBJ2-7; 10 bases match TRBD2. Germline loops: CDR1 MDHEN, CDR2 SYDVKM. This CDR3 is built from 13 residues. V was pared by 11 bases and J by 3 bases, with 7 bases of the junction left unmatched. The CDR3 DNA sequence: TGTGCCTCTCGACTAGCGGGCCTCTACGAGCAGTACTTC. It specifies CASRLAGLYEQYF.

The DNA of the CDR3 is TGTGCCAGCAGCTTAGGCAGGAACACTGAAGCTTTCTTT. Its protein product is CASSLGRNTEAFF. The chain is built from TRBV7-6 and TRBJ1-1; D is ambiguous. V lost 1 base to trimming and J lost 1 base, with 4 bases between them. The CDR3 is 13 residues long. In germline, CDR1 is SGHVS, CDR2 FNYEAQ.

V and J are TRBV18 and TRBJ1-1; D is uncertain. V was cut by 2 bases and J by 2 bases, with 9 bases left in between. This CDR3 contains 14 residues. Per the germline V gene, CDR1 is KGHSH and CDR2 is LQKENI. The CDR3 sequence: CASSPSEGNTEAFF. The CDR3 DNA reads as TGTGCCAGCTCACCATCTGAGGGAAACACTGAAGCTTTCTTT.

The rearrangement joins TRBV19 to TRBJ2-5, with 7 bases identical to TRBD1. The junction had 4 bases not matched to a gene; V was cut back by 4 bases and J by 5 bases. The germline V gene encodes CDR1 LNHDA and CDR2 SQIVND (reference sequence). This CDR3 comprises 13 residues. CDR3 protein: CASSNNRGETQYF. CDR3 in DNA: TGTGCCAGTAGTAATAACAGGGGTGAGACCCAGTACTTC.

Only one count was recorded for this clone. The chain joins TRBV14 to TRBJ1-4; D call uncertain. The CDR3 totals 15 residues. Germline assignment: CDR1 SGHDN and CDR2 FVKESK. With 1 base removed from V and 4 bases from J, the gap between germline ends came to 10 bases. The CDR3 is CASSQGGDRNEKLFF. As DNA, the CDR3 is TGTGCCAGCAGCCAAGGAGGTGACCGTAATGAAAAACTGTTTTTT.

V usage is TRBV21-1 and J usage is TRBJ2-5; the table gives TRBD1 as D, unverified against the DNA. TRBV21-1 is a known pseudogene. The CDR3 extends over 15 amino acids. The CDR3 reads CASSTPRDRQETQYF. In DNA, the CDR3 is TGTGCCAGCAGCACCCCCCGGGACAGACAAGAGACCCAGTACTTC.

The rearrangement uses TRBV6-6 and TRBJ1-2; TRBD1 agrees at 7 bases. Looked up from germline, CDR1 is MNHNY and CDR2 is SVGAGI (reference sequence). V lost 5 bases, J lost 7 bases, and 4 bases stayed unmatched. This CDR3 contains 12 residues. The CDR3 region is CASSLQGTGYTF. In DNA, the CDR3 is TGTGCCAGCAGTCTACAGGGGACTGGCTACACCTTC.

This clone was recorded once. In nucleotides, the CDR3 is TGCAGCGTTGAGTCTCGGGGAGGGCGAGGGGCCAACGTCCTGACTTTC. Its translation is CSVESRGGRGANVLTF. The chain couples TRBV29-1 to TRBJ2-6, with 7 bases identical to TRBD2. V was clipped by 3 bases and J by 4 bases; unmatched bases: 9. CDR1 is SQVTM and CDR2 is ANQGSEA in the germline V gene. The CDR3 covers 16 residues.

The chain carries TRBV6-5 and TRBJ1-1, with 7 bases fitting TRBD1. The CDR3 is 12 residues long. Germline CDR1 reads MNHEY; CDR2 reads SVGAGI. J lost 5 bases, V lost 7 bases, and 4 bases had no gene match. The CDR3 DNA reads as TGTGCCAGCATGACAGGGTTAACTGAAGCTTTCTTT. Translation gives CASMTGLTEAFF.

This chain connects TRBV7-9 to TRBJ2-1, with 9 bases matching TRBD2. Germline CDR1 reads SEHNR; CDR2 reads FQNEAQ (reference sequence). The CDR3 runs 15 residues. V was pared by 5 bases and J by 1 base, with 3 bases of the junction left unmatched. The CDR3 reads CASSRGGVSYNEQFF. The CDR3 DNA reads TGTGCCAGCAGCCGCGGGGGGGTGTCCTACAATGAGCAGTTCTTC.

This clone was observed a single time. The chain combines TRBV27 with TRBJ2-5; 9 bases align to TRBD1. The germline V gene encodes CDR1 MNHEY and CDR2 SMNVEV (reference sequence). The CDR3 has 16 amino acids. Germline trimming cut 5 bases from V and 6 bases from J; bases unmatched to any gene: 13. The CDR3 sequence is CASSVNRGLSGKTQYF. The CDR3 DNA follows: TGTGCCAGCAGTGTCAACAGGGGGCTGAGCGGAAAGACCCAGTACTTC.

A remark on this clone: Here the CDR3 omits its conserved ending phenylalanine or tryptophan, so a read error is the likely source. It is unclear where the CDR3 begins or ends on the DNA, so no DNA is shown, and the CDR3 is as TCRdb lists it. This sequence joins TRBV30 and TRBJ1-1; TRBD1, the table's D call, lacks a check against the DNA. Germline V lookup: CDR1 GTSNPN, CDR2 SVGIG (reference sequence). The CDR3 numbers 14 amino acids, ends counted. This chain's CDR3 is CAWSRLVTQGPLLC.

The chain uses TRBV12-3 or TRBV12-4 and TRBJ1-2; 7 positions agree with TRBD1. The CDR3 consists of 13 residues. V lost 5 bases to trimming and J lost 7 bases; unmatched junction nucleotides: 7. As DNA, the CDR3 is TGTGCCAGCAGTCCCCGGGCAGGGGGTGGCTACACCTTC. This sequence encodes CASSPRAGGGYTF.

In DNA form, the CDR3 reads TGTGCCAGCCTCAGGGCTGGGGCCAACGTCCTGACTTTC. It specifies CASLRAGANVLTF. V and J are TRBV28 and TRBJ2-6; TRBD1 might be the D (5 bases). V was pared by 8 bases and J by 2 bases, with 7 bases between. This CDR3 has 13 amino acids. CDR1 and CDR2 from the germline V gene are MDHEN and SYDVKM.

Here the CDR3 reads CASRNPGHPNTEAFF. The CDR3 DNA reads TGTGCCAGCAGAAACCCGGGACATCCGAACACTGAAGCTTTCTTT. The chain recombines TRBV27 with TRBJ1-1; TRBD1 might be the D (6 bases). Per germline, CDR1 MNHEY and CDR2 SMNVEV (reference sequence). CDR3 length: 15 amino acids. The V end lost 6 bases, the J end lost 1 base, and 15 bases lay between the germline ends.

The chain is built from TRBV11-3 and TRBJ1-1; the D is unclear. The CDR3 is 14 amino acids. Between the trimmed V and J ends, which lost 4 bases and 3 bases, there was a span of 12 bases. Germline loops: CDR1 SGHNT, CDR2 YENEEA. The CDR3 DNA reads TGTGCCAGCAGCTCGTCCACGGGTTACACTGAAGCTTTCTTT. This encodes CASSSSTGYTEAFF.

The J gene is TRBJ2-1, the V gene TRBV2, with TRBD1 identical over 8 bases. Looked up from germline, CDR1 is SNHLY and CDR2 is FYNNEI. The V segment lost 5 bases and the J segment 7 bases; nucleotides outside the gene matches: 4. This CDR3 contains 13 residues. CDR3 in amino acids: CASSRTGRNEQFF. In nucleotides, the CDR3 is TGTGCCAGCAGTAGGACAGGGCGGAATGAGCAGTTCTTC.